This T cell receptor (beta chain) was recovered during a study of T cell responses to AZD1222 COVID-19 vaccine. Study observations and caveats: Donors were largely white British and mainly female; clonal diversity was possibly underestimated. Spike-specific TCR breadth rose after two AZD1222 doses, and depth rose as well. Only six or seven AZD1222 recipients tested seropositive at baseline. CD4 TCRs covered the whole spike, strongest at regions 160-218 and 743-854.

Repertoires were generated with immunoSEQ multiplex PCR, while TCRdb's copy carries only in-frame clones and drops some. The repertoire holds tens of thousands of clones, with 85% to 90% as singletons. To note about this clone: Its antigen is unidentified.

Germline CDR1 SEHNR, CDR2 FQNEAQ (reference sequence). Trimming stripped 5 bases from V and 2 bases from J, with 11 bases between. The CDR3 has 14 amino acids. The source of this sequence is an adult in good health. This chain connects TRBV7-9 to TRBJ2-3; D is undetermined. The sequences come from peripheral blood, collected on day 0 of AZD1222 vaccination. CDR3 loop: CASSPSSTTDTQYF. DNA of the CDR3: TGTGCCAGCAGCCCAAGTTCTACCACAGATACGCAGTATTTT.